Only a few counts were recorded for the clone carrying this T cell receptor (beta chain). A junction end diverges from the germline sequence, so it may reflect a read error. These data originate in a study of T cells in Graves' hyperthyroidism and ophthalmopathy. Germline V gives CDR1 SGHRS, CDR2 YFSETQ. The CDR3 runs 13 residues. RNA transcripts served as the template for amplifying TCR beta CDR3 regions. Researchers ran a first-round RT-PCR on the TCR CDR3 using the HTBI primer set. TCRdb redid the calling of the multiplex PCR reads with MiXCR, one entry per CDR3 protein. This sample has roughly 570,000 distinct CDR3 sequences, with about half found just once.

This sequence was found in an adult woman with Graves' disease, either hyperthyroidism or ophthalmopathy (not recorded which). Source material: peripheral blood or thyroid tissue (not recorded which). This chain links TRBV5-1 with TRBJ2-7, with D perhaps matching TRBD2 (6 bases). The CDR3 reads CASSPGGSYGQYF. CDR3 sequence (DNA): TGCGCCAGCAGCCCCGGGGGATCCTACGGGCAGTACTTC.